The clone carrying this T cell receptor beta chain turned up a few times. The CDR3 is made up of 13 amino acids. CDR1 and CDR2 from the germline V gene are SGDLS and YYNGEE. V was trimmed by 4 bases and J by 2 bases, leaving 9 bases between them. In the original processing: Reference gene primers were amplified, and this amplification served to estimate nucleated cell counts. Method: immunoSEQ multiplex PCR; TCRdb's copy keeps in-frame clones and lacks some. Clonal size and the V and J genes are those of that table, whereas D and trimming came from the DNA. The repertoire includes 200,000 to 250,000 clones, less than 90% of them detected once, and 15% to 20% sits in the top ten. This specimen belongs to a study of blood T cell repertoires in COVID-19. Overall study: Samples representing acute and convalescent COVID-19 were sourced from the United States, Italy and Spain. Sources were T cells, B-cell-depleted T cells, or PBMCs; the material itself was cDNA or gDNA.

V usage is TRBV9 and J usage is TRBJ2-5, with D perhaps TRBD2 (6 bases). The sequencing sample was made of peripheral blood. This clonotype was obtained from an elderly woman with active or convalescent COVID-19. CDR3 in amino acids: CASSKGGQETQYF. The DNA for the CDR3 is TGTGCCAGCAGCAAAGGAGGGCAAGAGACCCAGTACTTC.